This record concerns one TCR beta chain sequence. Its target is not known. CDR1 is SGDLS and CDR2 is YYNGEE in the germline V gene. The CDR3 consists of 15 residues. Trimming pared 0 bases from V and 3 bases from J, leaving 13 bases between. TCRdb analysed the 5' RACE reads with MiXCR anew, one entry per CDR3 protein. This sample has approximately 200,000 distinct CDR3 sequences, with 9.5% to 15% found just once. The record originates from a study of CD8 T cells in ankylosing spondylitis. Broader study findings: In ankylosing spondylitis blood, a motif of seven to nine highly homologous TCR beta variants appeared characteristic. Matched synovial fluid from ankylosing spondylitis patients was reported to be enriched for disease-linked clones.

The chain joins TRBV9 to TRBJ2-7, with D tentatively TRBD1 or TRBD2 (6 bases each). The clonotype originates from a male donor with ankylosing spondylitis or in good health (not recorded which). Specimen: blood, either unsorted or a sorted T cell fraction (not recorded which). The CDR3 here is CASSVESGAIYEQYF. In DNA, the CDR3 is TGTGCCAGCAGCGTAGAATCGGGGGCCATCTACGAGCAGTACTTC.